This T cell receptor (beta chain) is drawn from a study of blood T cell repertoires in COVID-19. Study-wide background: The United States, Italy and Spain provided the acute and convalescent COVID-19 samples. Sources were T cells, B-cell-depleted T cells, or PBMCs; the material itself was cDNA or gDNA.

V was pared by 5 bases and J by 4 bases, with 17 bases between. Germline assignment: CDR1 SGHVS and CDR2 FNYEAQ. This CDR3 spans 15 amino acids. As originally analysed: How many nucleated cells were present was estimated from reference gene primer amplification. Data came from immunoSEQ multiplex PCR; TCRdb stores just in-frame clones and leaves some out. That table furnishes V, J and clone size, whereas the DNA furnished D and trimming. Of tens of thousands of clones listed, roughly 84% are singletons. The genes are TRBV7-6 and TRBJ1-1; TRBD1 is a possible D gene (6 bases). The sample consisted of peripheral blood. The sequence came from a man between 65 and 85 years old with active COVID-19. DNA of the CDR3: TGTGCCAGCAGCCCACAGGGCCCGGCGAGCACTGAAGCTTTCTTT. This gives the protein CASSPQGPASTEAFF.